The 5 T cell receptor beta chains presented below share a single source sample, sequenced in a study of technical replicates of blood from several donors. Measured with immunoSEQ multiplex PCR; TCRdb has only the in-frame clones, and not every one. Seen here are around 100,000 clones, approximately 94% observed once, and the top ten hold about 0.35%. The specimen was T cells isolated from PBMCs. All receptors come from a human donor in good health.

The chain couples TRBV7-9 to TRBJ2-1; TRBD2 aligns across 7 bases. CDR3 length: 16 residues. Germline loops: CDR1 SEHNR, CDR2 FQNEAQ (reference sequence). V lost 2 bases, J lost 7 bases, and 11 bases stayed unmatched. CDR3 nucleotides: TGTGCCAGCAGCTTATGGGAGACTAGCCGAGGAAATGAGCAGTTCTTC. It encodes CASSLWETSRGNEQFF.

This clone was seen a few times. CDR3 sequence (DNA): TGTGCCAGCAGCTTAACAAGTTTGAACACTGAAGCTTTCTTT. Protein product: CASSLTSLNTEAFF. This chain uses TRBV11-3 with TRBJ1-1, with no clear D. This CDR3 contains 14 residues. Germline-derived CDR1 and CDR2 are SGHNT and YENEEA. Trimming took 2 bases from V and 0 from J, leaving 7 bases between them.

The chain has TRBV27 and TRBJ2-5, with 8 bases matching TRBD1. CDR3 length: 14 amino acids. J lost 2 bases, V lost 6 bases, and 5 bases had no gene match. Germline V gene sequence: CDR1 MNHEY, CDR2 SMNVEV (reference sequence). CDR3 sequence (DNA): TGTGCCAGCAGGAGGACAGGGAGGCAAGAGACCCAGTACTTC. This encodes CASRRTGRQETQYF.

The chain links TRBV9 to TRBJ1-2; TRBD1 agrees at 8 bases. The CDR3 covers 14 residues. The V and J ends lost 2 bases and 4 bases, in that order; junction bases with no gene match: 4. Germline V gene lookup returns CDR1 SGDLS and CDR2 YYNGEE. The chain's CDR3 is CASSVGTGGYGYTF. CDR3 bases: TGTGCCAGCAGCGTCGGGACAGGCGGCTATGGCTACACCTTC.

In the case of this clone: At the DNA level, this CDR3 is encoded by other sequences in the same sample as well. The chain links TRBV27 to TRBJ2-7, with 7 bases matching TRBD2. After removal of 3 bases from V and 2 bases from J, the junction contained 1 base not matched to a gene. The CDR3 totals 13 residues. The germline CDR1 and CDR2 sequences are MNHEY and SMNVEV (reference sequence). The DNA for the CDR3 is TGTGCCAGCAGTTTGGGGGGGACCTACGAGCAGTACTTC. Its protein is CASSLGGTYEQYF.